Reported below is one T cell receptor (beta chain). The antigen remains unidentified. There are 15 residues in the CDR3. Trimming cost V 5 bases and J 0 bases, with 17 bases left between them. Germline-derived CDR1 and CDR2 are SQVTM and ANQGSEA. Libraries were prepared by immunoSEQ multiplex PCR; TCRdb keeps only in-frame clonotypes and omits some of them. The repertoire holds about 76,000 clones, 84% seen once, with about 1.7% in the top ten. This record comes from a study of OX40 agonist ivuxolimab in advanced cancers. Study results and limitations: CD8+ T cells showed, on average, more clonal expansion than CD4+ cells.

Sample: CD4+ or CD8+ T cells sorted from blood, taken in a trial of the OX40 agonist ivuxolimab. This TCR was sampled from an adult with an advanced solid tumor such as melanoma, head and neck, liver or kidney cancer. This chain uses TRBV29-1 with TRBJ2-7; tentatively, D is TRBD1 (6 bases). The chain's CDR3 is CSVPRGQGFSYEQYF. The CDR3 nucleotides are TGCAGCGTTCCCCGTGGGCAGGGGTTCTCCTACGAGCAGTACTTC.